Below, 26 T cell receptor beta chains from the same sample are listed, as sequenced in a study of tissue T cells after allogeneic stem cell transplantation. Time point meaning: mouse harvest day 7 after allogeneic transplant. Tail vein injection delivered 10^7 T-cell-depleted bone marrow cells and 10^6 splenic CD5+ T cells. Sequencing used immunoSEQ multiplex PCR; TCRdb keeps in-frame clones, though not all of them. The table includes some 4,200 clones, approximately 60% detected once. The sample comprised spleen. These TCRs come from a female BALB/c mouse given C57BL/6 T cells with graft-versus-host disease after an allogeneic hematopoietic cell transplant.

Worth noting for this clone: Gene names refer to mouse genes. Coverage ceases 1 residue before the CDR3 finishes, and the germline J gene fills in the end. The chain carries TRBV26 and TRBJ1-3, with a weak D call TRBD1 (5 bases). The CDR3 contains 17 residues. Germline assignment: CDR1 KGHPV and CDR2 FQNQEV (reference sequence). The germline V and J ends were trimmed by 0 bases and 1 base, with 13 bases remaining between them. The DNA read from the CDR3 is TGTGCCAGCAGTCTGTCGCCGGGGCCGGGCTCTGGAAATACGCTCTAT. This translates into CASSLSPGPGSGNTLY. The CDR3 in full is CASSLSPGPGSGNTLYF. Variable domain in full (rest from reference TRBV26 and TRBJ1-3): NSKVIQTPRYLVKGQGQKAKMRCIPEKGHPVVFWYQQNKNNEFKFLINFQNQEVLQQIDMTEKRFSAECPSNSPCSLEIQSSEAGDSALYLCASSLSPGPGSGNTLYFGEGSRLIVV.

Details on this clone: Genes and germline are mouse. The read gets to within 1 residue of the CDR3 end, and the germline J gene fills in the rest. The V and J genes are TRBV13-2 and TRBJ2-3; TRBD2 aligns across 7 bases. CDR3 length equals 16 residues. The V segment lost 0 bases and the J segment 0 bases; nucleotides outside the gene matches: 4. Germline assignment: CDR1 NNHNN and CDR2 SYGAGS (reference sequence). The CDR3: CASGDAWGSSAETLYF. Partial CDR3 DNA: TGTGCCAGCGGTGATGCCTGGGGGTCTAGTGCAGAAACGCTGTAT.

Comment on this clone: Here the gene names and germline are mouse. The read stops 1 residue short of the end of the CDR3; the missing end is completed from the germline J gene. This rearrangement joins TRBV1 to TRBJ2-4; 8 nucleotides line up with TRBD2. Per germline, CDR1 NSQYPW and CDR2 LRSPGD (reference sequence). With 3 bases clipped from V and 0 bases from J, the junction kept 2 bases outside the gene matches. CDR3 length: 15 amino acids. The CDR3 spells CTCSAGGGSQNTLYF. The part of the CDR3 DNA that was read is TGCACCTGCAGTGCTGGGGGGGGGAGTCAAAACACCTTGTAC.

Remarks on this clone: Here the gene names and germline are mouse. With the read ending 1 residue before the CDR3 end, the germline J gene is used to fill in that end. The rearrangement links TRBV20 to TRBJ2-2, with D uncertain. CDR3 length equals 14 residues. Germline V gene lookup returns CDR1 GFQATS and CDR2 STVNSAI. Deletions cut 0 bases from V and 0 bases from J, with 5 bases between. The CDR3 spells CGARDDSNTGQLYF. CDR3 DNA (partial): TGTGGTGCTAGGGATGACTCAAACACCGGGCAGCTCTAC.

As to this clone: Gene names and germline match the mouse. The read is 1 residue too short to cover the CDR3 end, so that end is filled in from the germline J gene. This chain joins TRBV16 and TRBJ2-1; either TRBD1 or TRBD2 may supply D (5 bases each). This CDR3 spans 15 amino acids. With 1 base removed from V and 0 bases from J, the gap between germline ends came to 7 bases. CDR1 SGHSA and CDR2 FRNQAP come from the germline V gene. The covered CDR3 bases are TGTGCAAGCAGCTTAGCGGGGGTTAACTATGCTGAGCAGTTC. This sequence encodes CASSLAGVNYAEQF. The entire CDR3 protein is CASSLAGVNYAEQFF. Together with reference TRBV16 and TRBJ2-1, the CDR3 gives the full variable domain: NAGVIQTPRHKVTGKGQEATLWCEPISGHSAVFWYRQTIVQGLEFLTYFRNQAPIDDSGMPKERFSAQMPNQSHSTLKIQSTQPQDSAVYLCASSLAGVNYAEQFFGPGTRLTVL.

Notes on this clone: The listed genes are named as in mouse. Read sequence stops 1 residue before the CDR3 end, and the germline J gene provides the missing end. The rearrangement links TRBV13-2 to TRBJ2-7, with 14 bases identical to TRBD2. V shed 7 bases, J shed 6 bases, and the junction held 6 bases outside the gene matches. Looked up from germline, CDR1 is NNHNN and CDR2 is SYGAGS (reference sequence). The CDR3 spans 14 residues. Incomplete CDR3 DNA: TGTGCCAGCAGTGCGGGACTGGGGGGGCGTGAACAGTAC. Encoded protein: CASSAGLGGREQY. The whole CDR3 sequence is CASSAGLGGREQYF.

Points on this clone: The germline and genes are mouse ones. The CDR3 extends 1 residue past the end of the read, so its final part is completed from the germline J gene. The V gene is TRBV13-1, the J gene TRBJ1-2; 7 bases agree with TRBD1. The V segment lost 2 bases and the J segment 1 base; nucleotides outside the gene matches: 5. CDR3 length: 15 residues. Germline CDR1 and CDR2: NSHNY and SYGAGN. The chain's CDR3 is CASSETGRGNSDYTF. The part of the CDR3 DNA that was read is TGTGCCAGCAGTGAGACAGGGCGGGGAAACTCCGACTACACC.

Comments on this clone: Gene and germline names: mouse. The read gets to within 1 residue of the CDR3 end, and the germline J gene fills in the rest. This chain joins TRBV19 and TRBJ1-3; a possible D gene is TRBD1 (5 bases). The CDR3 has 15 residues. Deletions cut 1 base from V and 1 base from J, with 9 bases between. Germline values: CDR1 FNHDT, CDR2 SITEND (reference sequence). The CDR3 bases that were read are TGTGCCAGCAGTATATTCCGACAGTCTGGAAATACGCTCTAT. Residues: CASSIFRQSGNTLY. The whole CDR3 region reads CASSIFRQSGNTLYF.

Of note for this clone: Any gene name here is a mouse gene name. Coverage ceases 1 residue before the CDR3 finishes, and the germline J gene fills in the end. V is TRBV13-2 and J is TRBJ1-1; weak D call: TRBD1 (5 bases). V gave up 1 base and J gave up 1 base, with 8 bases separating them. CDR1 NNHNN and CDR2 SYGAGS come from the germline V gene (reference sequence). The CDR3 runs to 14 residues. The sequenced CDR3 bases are TGTGCCAGCGGTGATCCGACAGTAAACACAGAAGTCTTC. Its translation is CASGDPTVNTEVF. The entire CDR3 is CASGDPTVNTEVFF.

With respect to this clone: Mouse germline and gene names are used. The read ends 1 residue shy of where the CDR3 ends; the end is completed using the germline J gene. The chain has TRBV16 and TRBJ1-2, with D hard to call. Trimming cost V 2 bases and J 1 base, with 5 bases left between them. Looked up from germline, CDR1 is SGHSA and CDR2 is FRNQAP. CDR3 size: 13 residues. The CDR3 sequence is CASSLRRNSDYTF. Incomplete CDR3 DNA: TGTGCAAGCAGCTTACGCAGAAACTCCGACTACACC.

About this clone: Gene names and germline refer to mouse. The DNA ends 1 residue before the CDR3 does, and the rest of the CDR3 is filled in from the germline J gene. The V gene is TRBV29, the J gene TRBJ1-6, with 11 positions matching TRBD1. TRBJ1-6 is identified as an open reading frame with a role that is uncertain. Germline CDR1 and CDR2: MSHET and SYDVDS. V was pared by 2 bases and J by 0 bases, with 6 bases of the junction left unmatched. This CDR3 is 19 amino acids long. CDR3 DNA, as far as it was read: TGTGCTAGCAGTTTAGAGGGGACAGGGGGACTTTCCTATAATTCGCCCCTCTAC. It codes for CASSLEGTGGLSYNSPLY. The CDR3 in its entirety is CASSLEGTGGLSYNSPLYF.

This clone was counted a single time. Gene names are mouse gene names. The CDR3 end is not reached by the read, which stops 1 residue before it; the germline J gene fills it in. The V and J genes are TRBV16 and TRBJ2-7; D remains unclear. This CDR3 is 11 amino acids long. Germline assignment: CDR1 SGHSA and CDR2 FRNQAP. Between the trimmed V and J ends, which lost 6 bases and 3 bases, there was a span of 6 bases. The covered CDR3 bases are TGTGCAAGCAGGGACGGCTATGAACAGTAC. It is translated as CASRDGYEQY. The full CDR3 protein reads CASRDGYEQYF.

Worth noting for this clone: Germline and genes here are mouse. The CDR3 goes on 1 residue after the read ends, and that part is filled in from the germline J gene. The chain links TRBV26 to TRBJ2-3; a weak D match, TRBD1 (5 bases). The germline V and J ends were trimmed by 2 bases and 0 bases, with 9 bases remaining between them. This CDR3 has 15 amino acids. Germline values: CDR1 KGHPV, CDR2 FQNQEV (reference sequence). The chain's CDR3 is CASSLRTKSAETLYF. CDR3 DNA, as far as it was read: TGTGCCAGCAGTCTGAGGACAAAAAGTGCAGAAACGCTGTAT. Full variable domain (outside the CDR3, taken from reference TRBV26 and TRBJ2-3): NSKVIQTPRYLVKGQGQKAKMRCIPEKGHPVVFWYQQNKNNEFKFLINFQNQEVLQQIDMTEKRFSAECPSNSPCSLEIQSSEAGDSALYLCASSLRTKSAETLYFGSGTRLTVL.

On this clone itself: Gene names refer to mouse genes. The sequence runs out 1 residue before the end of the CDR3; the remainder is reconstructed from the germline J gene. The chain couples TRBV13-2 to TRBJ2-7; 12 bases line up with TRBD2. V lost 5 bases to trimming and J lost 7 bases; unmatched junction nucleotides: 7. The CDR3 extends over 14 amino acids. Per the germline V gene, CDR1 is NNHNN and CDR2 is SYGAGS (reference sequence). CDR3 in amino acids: CASGQTGGAREQYF. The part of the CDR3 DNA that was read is TGTGCCAGCGGGCAGACTGGGGGGGCGCGGGAACAGTAC.

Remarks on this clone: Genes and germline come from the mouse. The CDR3 DNA, read in part, is TGTGCCAGCGGTGAGGACAGTTCTGGAAATACGCTCTAT. Its translation is CASGEDSSGNTLY. From start to end, the CDR3 is CASGEDSSGNTLYF. The genes are TRBV13-2 and TRBJ1-3, with TRBD1 as a possible D gene (6 bases). The CDR3 end lies 1 residue beyond the end of the read and is filled in from the germline J gene. V was cut by 2 bases and J by 0 bases, with 6 bases left in between. Germline CDR1 NNHNN, CDR2 SYGAGS (reference sequence). The length of the CDR3 is 14 residues.

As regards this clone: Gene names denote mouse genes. This chain's CDR3 is CASSLYTHSAETLYF. The part of the CDR3 DNA that was read is TGTGCCAGCAGTCTGTATACACACTCTGCAGAAACGCTGTAT. The chain has TRBV24 and TRBJ2-3; no firm D call. The read is 1 residue too short to cover the CDR3 end, so that end is filled in from the germline J gene. The CDR3 contains 15 residues. The germline V and J ends were trimmed by 0 bases and 2 bases, with 9 bases remaining between them. Germline loops: CDR1 KGHTA, CDR2 FRNEEI.

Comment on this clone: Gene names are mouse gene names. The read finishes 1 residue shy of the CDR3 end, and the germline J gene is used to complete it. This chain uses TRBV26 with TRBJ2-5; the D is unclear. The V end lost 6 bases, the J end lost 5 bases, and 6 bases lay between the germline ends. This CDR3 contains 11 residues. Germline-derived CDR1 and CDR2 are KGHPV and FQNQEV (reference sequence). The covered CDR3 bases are TGTGCCAGCAGCCGGAGAGACACCCAGTAC. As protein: CASSRRDTQY. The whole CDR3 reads CASSRRDTQYF. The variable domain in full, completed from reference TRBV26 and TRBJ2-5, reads NSKVIQTPRYLVKGQGQKAKMRCIPEKGHPVVFWYQQNKNNEFKFLINFQNQEVLQQIDMTEKRFSAECPSNSPCSLEIQSSEAGDSALYLCASSRRDTQYFGPGTRLLVL.

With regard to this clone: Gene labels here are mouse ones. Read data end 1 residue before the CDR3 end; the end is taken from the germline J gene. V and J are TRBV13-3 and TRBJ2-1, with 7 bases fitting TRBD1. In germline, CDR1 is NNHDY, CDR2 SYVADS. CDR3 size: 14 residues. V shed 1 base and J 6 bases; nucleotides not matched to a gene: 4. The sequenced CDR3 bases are TGTGCCAGCAGTGATTCACAGGGGATTGCTGAGCAGTTC. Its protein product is CASSDSQGIAEQF. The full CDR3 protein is CASSDSQGIAEQFF.

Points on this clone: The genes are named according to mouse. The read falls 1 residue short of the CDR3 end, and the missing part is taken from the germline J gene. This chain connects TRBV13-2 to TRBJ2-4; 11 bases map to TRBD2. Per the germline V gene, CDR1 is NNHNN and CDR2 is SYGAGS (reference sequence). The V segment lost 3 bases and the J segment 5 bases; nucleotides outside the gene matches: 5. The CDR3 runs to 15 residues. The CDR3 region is CASGALGGRGNTLYF. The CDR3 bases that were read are TGTGCCAGCGGTGCACTGGGGGGGCGCGGAAACACCTTGTAC.

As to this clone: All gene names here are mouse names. CDR3 bases read: TGTGCCAGCAGTCCTCCGGGACAGGGAGACACCCAGTAC. Protein product: CASSPPGQGDTQY. The entire CDR3 protein is CASSPPGQGDTQYF. The chain employs TRBV26 and TRBJ2-5; 9 bases fit TRBD1. The CDR3 is cut off 1 residue early in the read; its end comes from the germline J gene. This CDR3 contains 14 residues. Germline assignment: CDR1 KGHPV and CDR2 FQNQEV (reference sequence). The J segment lost 5 bases and the V segment lost 4 bases, leaving 4 bases of the junction unmatched. The full variable domain, its missing parts supplied by reference TRBV26 and TRBJ2-5, is NSKVIQTPRYLVKGQGQKAKMRCIPEKGHPVVFWYQQNKNNEFKFLINFQNQEVLQQIDMTEKRFSAECPSNSPCSLEIQSSEAGDSALYLCASSPPGQGDTQYFGPGTRLLVL.

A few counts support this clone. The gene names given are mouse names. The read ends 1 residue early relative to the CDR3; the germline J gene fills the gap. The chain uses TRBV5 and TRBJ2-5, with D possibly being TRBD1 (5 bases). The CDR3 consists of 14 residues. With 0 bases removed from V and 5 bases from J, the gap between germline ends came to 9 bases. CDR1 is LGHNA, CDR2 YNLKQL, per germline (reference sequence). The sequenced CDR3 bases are TGTGCCAGCAGCCAAGACAGGGTGGGAGACACCCAGTAC. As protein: CASSQDRVGDTQY. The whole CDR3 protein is CASSQDRVGDTQYF.

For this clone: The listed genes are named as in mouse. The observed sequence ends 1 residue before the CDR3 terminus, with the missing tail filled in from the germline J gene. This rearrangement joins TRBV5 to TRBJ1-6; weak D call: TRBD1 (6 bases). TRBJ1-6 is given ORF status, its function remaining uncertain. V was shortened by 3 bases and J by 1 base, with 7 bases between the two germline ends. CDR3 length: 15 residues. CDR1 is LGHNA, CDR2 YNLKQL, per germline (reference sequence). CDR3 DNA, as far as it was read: TGTGCCAGCAGCCATCAGGGGTCCTATAATTCGCCCCTCTAC. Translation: CASSHQGSYNSPLY. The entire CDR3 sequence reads CASSHQGSYNSPLYF.

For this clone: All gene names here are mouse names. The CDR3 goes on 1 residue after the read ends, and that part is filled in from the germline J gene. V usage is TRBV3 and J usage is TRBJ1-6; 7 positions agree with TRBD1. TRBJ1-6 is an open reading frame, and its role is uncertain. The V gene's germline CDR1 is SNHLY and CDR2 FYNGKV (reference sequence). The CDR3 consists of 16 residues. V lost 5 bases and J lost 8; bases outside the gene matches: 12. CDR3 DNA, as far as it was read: TGTGCCAGCAGCCCCGGGAGGGGGCGCGGGTATTCGCCCCTCTAC. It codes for CASSPGRGRGYSPLY. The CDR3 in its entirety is CASSPGRGRGYSPLYF.

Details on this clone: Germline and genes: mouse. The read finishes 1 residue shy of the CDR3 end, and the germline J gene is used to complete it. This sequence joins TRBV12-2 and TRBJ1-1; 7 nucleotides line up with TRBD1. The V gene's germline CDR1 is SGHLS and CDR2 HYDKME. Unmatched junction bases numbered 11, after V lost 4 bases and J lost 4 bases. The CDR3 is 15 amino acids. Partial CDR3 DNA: TGTGCCAGCTCCCCAAACAGGGGAGGGAGCACAGAAGTCTTC. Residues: CASSPNRGGSTEVF. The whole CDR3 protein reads CASSPNRGGSTEVFF.

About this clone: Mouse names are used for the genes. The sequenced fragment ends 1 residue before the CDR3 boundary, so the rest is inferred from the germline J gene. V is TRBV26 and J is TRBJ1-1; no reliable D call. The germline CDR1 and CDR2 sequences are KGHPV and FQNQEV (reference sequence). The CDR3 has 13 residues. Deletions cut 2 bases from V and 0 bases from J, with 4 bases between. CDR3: CASSLKANTEVFF. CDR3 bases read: TGTGCCAGCAGTCTGAAAGCAAACACAGAAGTCTTC.

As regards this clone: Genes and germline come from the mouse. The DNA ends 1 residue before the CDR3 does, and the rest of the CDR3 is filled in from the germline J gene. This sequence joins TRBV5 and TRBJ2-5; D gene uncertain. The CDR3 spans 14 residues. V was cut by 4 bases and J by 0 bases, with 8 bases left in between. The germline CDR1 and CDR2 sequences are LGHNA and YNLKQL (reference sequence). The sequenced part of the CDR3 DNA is TGTGCCAGCAGCCCCACAAATAACCAAGACACCCAGTAC. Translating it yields CASSPTNNQDTQY. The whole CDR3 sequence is CASSPTNNQDTQYF.